One sample yielded the 21 T cell receptor beta chains listed below, sequenced in a study of T cell repertoires in cytomegalovirus infection. MiXCR was run by TCRdb on the reads, yielding one entry per CDR3 protein. This table holds nearly 450,000 distinct CDR3 sequences, roughly 30% found once. Specimen: PBMCs. All receptors come from a human donor in good health (CMV status not recorded). Some clones in this sample may be carry-over from other donors' samples.

This clonotype was observed a handful of times. CDR3 protein: CASRISGGATGELFF. The CDR3 DNA reads as TGTGCCAGCAGAATCAGCGGGGGGGCGACCGGGGAGCTGTTTTTT. The chain uses TRBV28 and TRBJ2-2, with 10 positions matching TRBD2. V lost 6 bases, J lost 5 bases, and 6 bases stayed unmatched. The CDR3 is 15 amino acids. Germline V lookup: CDR1 MDHEN, CDR2 SYDVKM. Supplemented by reference TRBV28 and TRBJ2-2, the full variable domain reads DVKVTQSSRYLVKRTGEKVFLECVQDMDHENMFWYRQDPGLGLRLIYFSYDVKMKEKGDIPEGYSVSREKKERFSLILESASTNQTSMYLCASRISGGATGELFFGEGSRLTVL.

The rearrangement uses TRBV3-1 and TRBJ1-5; TRBD1 matches 7 bases. Germline-derived CDR1 and CDR2 are LGHDT and YNNKEL (reference sequence). The V segment lost 0 bases and the J segment 1 base; nucleotides outside the gene matches: 9. The CDR3 sequence is 18 residues long. CDR3 sequence reads: CASSQDPWTGMSNQPQHF. The CDR3 nucleotides are TGTGCCAGCAGCCAAGATCCCTGGACAGGTATGAGCAATCAGCCCCAGCATTTT.

This clonotype showed up many times. The gene calls are TRBV7-2 and TRBJ1-1, with no clear D. Germline CDR1 is SGHTA and CDR2 is FQGNSA. Deletions cut 5 bases from V and 0 bases from J, with 13 bases between. The CDR3 extends over 15 amino acids. Written as DNA, the CDR3 is TGTGCCAGCAGCGGGAACAGATTGATGAACACTGAAGCTTTCTTT. This sequence encodes CASSGNRLMNTEAFF.

This clonotype was recorded a few times. This sequence joins TRBV24-1 and TRBJ1-5; TRBD1 is a possible D gene (5 bases). The CDR3 spans 14 residues. The V and J ends lost 4 bases and 4 bases respectively, with 10 bases between them. Germline loops: CDR1 KGHDR, CDR2 SFDVKD. The chain's CDR3 is CATSDWGINQPQHF. CDR3 DNA sequence: TGTGCCACCAGTGACTGGGGGATTAATCAGCCCCAGCATTTT.

There are a few counts of this clonotype. V usage is TRBV28 and J usage is TRBJ1-6; D is ambiguous. Trimming took off 6 bases at V and 5 bases at J, with 14 bases between the two ends. The CDR3 spans 15 residues. Germline CDR1 MDHEN, CDR2 SYDVKM. CDR3 sequence: CASRYRRGDNSPLHF. In DNA, the CDR3 is TGTGCCAGCAGATATAGACGGGGAGATAATTCACCCCTCCACTTT.

This clonotype was seen many times. DNA of the CDR3: TGTGCCAGCAGACCCTCAGCGGGGCGTATTTACAATGAGCAGTTCTTC. Its translation: CASRPSAGRIYNEQFF. The chain is built from TRBV6-1 and TRBJ2-1, with 7 bases identical to TRBD2. This CDR3 has 16 residues. Germline CDR1 reads MNHNS; CDR2 reads SASEGT. Trimming removed 6 bases from V and 4 bases from J; junction bases left unmatched: 12.

This clonotype has just a few counts. The V gene is TRBV11-2, the J gene TRBJ1-2; TRBD1 matches 10 bases. V lost 4 bases, J lost 2 bases, and 16 bases stayed unmatched. CDR1 is SGHAT, CDR2 FQNNGV, per germline. This CDR3 spans 19 amino acids. CDR3 residues: CASSSTRDRGVRVNYGYTF. DNA for the CDR3: TGTGCCAGCAGCTCTACTAGGGACAGGGGAGTACGTGTGAACTATGGCTACACCTTC.

This chain uses TRBV7-6 with TRBJ2-1; D unclear. Trimming pared 1 base from V and 14 bases from J, leaving 9 bases between. Germline CDR1 reads SGHVS; CDR2 reads FNYEAQ. The CDR3 covers 11 residues. CDR3 protein: CASSLGSLEFF. The CDR3 coding sequence is TGTGCCAGCAGCTTAGGCAGTTTGGAGTTCTTC. Full variable domain (outside the CDR3, taken from reference TRBV7-6 and TRBJ2-1): GAGVSQSPRYKVTKRGQDVALRCDPISGHVSLYWYRQALGQGPEFLTYFNYEAQQDKSGLPNDRFSAERPEGSISTLTIQRTEQRDSAMYRCASSLGSLEFFGPGTRLTVL.

The chain has TRBV7-9 and TRBJ1-1, with D possibly TRBD1 on 5 matching bases. This CDR3 has 14 amino acids. Germline V gene sequence: CDR1 SEHNR, CDR2 FQNEAQ (reference sequence). Trimming removed 7 bases at V and 2 bases at J, with 14 bases between. DNA of the CDR3: TGTGCCAGCACCGGATCGGGACCTAACACTGAAGCTTTCTTT. Encoded protein: CASTGSGPNTEAFF.

This chain connects TRBV10-2 to TRBJ1-1; no reliable D call. V lost 0 bases, J lost 1 base, and 6 bases lay in between. The CDR3 is 14 amino acids. Germline CDR1 reads WSHSY; CDR2 reads SAAADI. CDR3 in amino acids: CASSESFPNTEAFF. CDR3 sequence (DNA): TGCGCCAGCAGTGAGTCATTCCCGAACACTGAAGCTTTCTTT.

On this clonotype itself: This clone may be a read error of a much larger clone one base away. This chain links TRBV7-2 with TRBJ1-5; no definite D call. The germline gives CDR1 SGHTA, CDR2 FQGNSA. This CDR3 has 16 amino acids. The ends were cut back, 4 bases at V and 0 bases at J, with 13 bases in the middle. The chain's CDR3 is CASSSVQTDSNQPQHF. Here the CDR3 DNA reads TGTGCCAGCAGCTCCGTACAGACCGATAGCAATCAGCCCCAGCATTTT.

The genes are TRBV6-2 or TRBV6-3 and TRBJ1-1; D is unclear. Germline V gene lookup returns CDR1 MNHEY and CDR2 SVGEGT. This CDR3 is 15 amino acids long. Trimming removed 5 bases at V and 5 bases at J, with 18 bases between. The CDR3 loop is CASSTPERVSTEAFF. CDR3 DNA: TGTGCCAGCAGTACTCCCGAGCGGGTATCGACTGAAGCTTTCTTT.

In its sample, this clonotype was seen a few times. V gene TRBV27 combines with J gene TRBJ2-7; maybe TRBD1 (6 bases). Germline CDR1 is MNHEY and CDR2 is SMNVEV (reference sequence). The ends were cut back, 5 bases at V and 0 bases at J, with 17 bases in the middle. The CDR3 loop spans 16 amino acids. CDR3 sequence (DNA): TGTGCCAGCAGTCCAGATCTCGGACAGATCTCCTACGAGCAGTACTTC. It translates to CASSPDLGQISYEQYF.

This clonotype was observed many times. The chain uses TRBV28 and TRBJ2-6, with 7 bases that match TRBD1. The V gene's germline CDR1 is MDHEN and CDR2 SYDVKM. Trimming cost V 6 bases and J 2 bases; bases outside gene matches: 4. This CDR3 is 15 amino acids long. The CDR3, as DNA: TGTGCCAGCAGGCCAGGGACAGCTGGGGCCAACGTCCTGACTTTC. Residues: CASRPGTAGANVLTF. The full variable domain, completed using reference TRBV28 and TRBJ2-6, is DVKVTQSSRYLVKRTGEKVFLECVQDMDHENMFWYRQDPGLGLRLIYFSYDVKMKEKGDIPEGYSVSREKKERFSLILESASTNQTSMYLCASRPGTAGANVLTFGAGSRLTVL.

This clonotype was seen at least ten times. V is TRBV7-2 and J is TRBJ1-5; D remains unclear. In germline, CDR1 is SGHTA, CDR2 FQGNSA. This CDR3 has 14 residues. Trimming shortened V by 3 bases and J by 1 base, and 7 bases separated the two germline ends. The CDR3 region has the DNA TGTGCCAGCAGCTTGCCCGCAAGCAATCAGCCCCAGCATTTT. Its protein is CASSLPASNQPQHF.

The DNA for the CDR3 is TGCGCCAGCAGTGACTGGGTTACGGGCTATGGCTACACCTTC. Translation gives CASSDWVTGYGYTF. The chain couples TRBV10-2 to TRBJ1-2; D not certain. CDR3 length equals 14 residues. Germline V gives CDR1 WSHSY, CDR2 SAAADI. Trimming left V 3 bases short and J 4 bases short, with 12 bases between.

Turning to this clonotype: A much larger clone lies a single base off, so this may be a read error. The rearrangement joins TRBV11-2 to TRBJ1-2, with D perhaps matching TRBD1 (5 bases). Trimming left V 5 bases short and J 7 bases short, with 20 bases between. The CDR3 is made up of 15 amino acids. Germline CDR1 SGHAT, CDR2 FQNNGV. The CDR3 bases are TGTGCCAGCAGCATAACGGGACCTCCCCCAATTGGCTACACCTTC. Amino acid sequence: CASSITGPPPIGYTF. Filled out from reference TRBV11-2 and TRBJ1-2, the complete variable domain reads EAGVAQSPRYKIIEKRQSVAFWCNPISGHATLYWYQQILGQGPKLLIQFQNNGVVDDSQLPKDRFSAERLKGVDSTLKIQPAKLEDSAVYLCASSITGPPPIGYTFGSGTRLTVV.

The J gene is TRBJ2-7, the V gene TRBV6-2 or TRBV6-3; D is uncertain. Trimming removed 4 bases from V and 3 bases from J, with 10 bases in between. Germline loops: CDR1 MNHEY, CDR2 SVGEGT. CDR3 length: 13 amino acids. CDR3 sequence reads: CASSWKGVYEQYF. In DNA, the CDR3 is TGTGCCAGCAGTTGGAAGGGTGTCTACGAGCAGTACTTC.

A single count supports this clonotype. One base away lies a much larger clone, so this may be a sequencing read error. This chain uses TRBV28 with TRBJ1-4; D may be TRBD1 (5 bases). Germline CDR1 and CDR2: MDHEN and SYDVKM. The CDR3 consists of 17 residues. In DNA, the CDR3 is TGTGCCAGCAGGTGGACATCCGGCGGCCCAACTAATGAAAAACTGTGTTTT. As protein: CASRWTSGGPTNEKLCF. The full variable domain, its missing parts supplied by reference TRBV28 and TRBJ1-4, is DVKVTQSSRYLVKRTGEKVFLECVQDMDHENMFWYRQDPGLGLRLIYFSYDVKMKEKGDIPEGYSVSREKKERFSLILESASTNQTSMYLCASRWTSGGPTNEKLCFGSGTQLSVL.

This clonotype was found many times. For the CDR3, the DNA is TGTGCCAGCAGTTTCTCAGCGGGGACCGAGCAGTACTTC. Its translation is CASSFSAGTEQYF. V and J are TRBV27 and TRBJ2-7; 7 bases are shared with TRBD2. Germline V gene data show CDR1 as MNHEY and CDR2 as SMNVEV (reference sequence). This CDR3 spans 13 amino acids. Unmatched junction bases numbered 5, after V lost 3 bases and J lost 6 bases.

The CDR3: CASRVAGWSEKLFF. The CDR3 DNA reads TGTGCCAGCAGAGTGGCAGGGTGGAGTGAAAAACTGTTTTTT. The chain joins TRBV6-1 to TRBJ1-4; possible D gene TRBD1, 5 bases. Trimming pared 6 bases from V and 7 bases from J, leaving 15 bases between. CDR1 and CDR2 (germline): MNHNS, SASEGT. CDR3 length: 14 amino acids.